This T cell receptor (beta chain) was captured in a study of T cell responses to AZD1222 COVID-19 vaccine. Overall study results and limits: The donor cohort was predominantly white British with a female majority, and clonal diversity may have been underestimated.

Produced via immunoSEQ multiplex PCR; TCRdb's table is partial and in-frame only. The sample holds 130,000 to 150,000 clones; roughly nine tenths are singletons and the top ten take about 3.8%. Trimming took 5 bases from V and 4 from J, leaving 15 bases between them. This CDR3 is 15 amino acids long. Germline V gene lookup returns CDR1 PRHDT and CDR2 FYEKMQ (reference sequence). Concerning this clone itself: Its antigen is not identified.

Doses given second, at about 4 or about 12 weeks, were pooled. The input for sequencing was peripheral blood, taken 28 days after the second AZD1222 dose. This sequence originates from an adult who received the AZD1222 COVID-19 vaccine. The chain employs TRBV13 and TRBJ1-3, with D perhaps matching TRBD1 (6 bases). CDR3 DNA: TGTGCCAGCAGCCCCCTAGGGGGTCCCGGAAACACCATATATTTT. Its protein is CASSPLGGPGNTIYF.